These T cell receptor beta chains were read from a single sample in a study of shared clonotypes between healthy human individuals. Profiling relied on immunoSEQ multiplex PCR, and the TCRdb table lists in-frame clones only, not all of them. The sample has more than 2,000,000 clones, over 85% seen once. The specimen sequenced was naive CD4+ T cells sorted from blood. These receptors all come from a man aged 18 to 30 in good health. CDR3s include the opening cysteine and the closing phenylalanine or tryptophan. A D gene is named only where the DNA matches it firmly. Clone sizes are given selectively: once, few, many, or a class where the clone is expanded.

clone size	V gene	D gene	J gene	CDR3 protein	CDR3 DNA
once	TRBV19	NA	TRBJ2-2	CASSMRRGNTGELFF	TGTGCCAGTAGTATGAGGCGGGGGAACACCGGGGAGCTGTTTTTT
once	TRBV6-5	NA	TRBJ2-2	CASRIEGNGELFF	TGTGCCAGCAGGATAGAGGGAAACGGGGAGCTGTTTTTT
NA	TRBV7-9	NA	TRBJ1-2	CASSFGPGTNYGYTF	TGTGCCAGCAGCTTTGGACCAGGGACGAACTATGGCTACACCTTC
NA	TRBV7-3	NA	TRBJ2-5	CASSWTYQETQYF	TGTGCCAGCAGCTGGACTTACCAAGAGACCCAGTACTTC
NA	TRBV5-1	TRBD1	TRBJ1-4	CASSGDRGANEKLFF	TGCGCCAGCAGCGGGGACAGGGGAGCTAATGAAAAACTGTTTTTT
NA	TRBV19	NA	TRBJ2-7	CASTGDSYEQYF	TGTGCCAGTACCGGGGATAGCTACGAGCAGTACTTC
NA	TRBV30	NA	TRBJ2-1	CAWSRSPAYNEQFF	TGTGCCTGGAGTAGGAGTCCGGCCTACAATGAGCAGTTCTTC
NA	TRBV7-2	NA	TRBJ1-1	CASSLGLVAFF	TGTGCCAGCAGCTTGGGACTTGTAGCTTTCTTT
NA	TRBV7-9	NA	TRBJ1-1	CASSLGWRNTEAFF	TGTGCCAGCAGCTTAGGGTGGCGGAACACTGAAGCTTTCTTT
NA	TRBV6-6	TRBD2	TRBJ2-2	CASSLSGTSGAGELFF	TGTGCCAGCAGTCTCTCCGGGACTAGCGGGGCCGGGGAGCTGTTTTTT
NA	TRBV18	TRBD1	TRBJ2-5	CASSQGQSEAQYF	TGTGCCAGCTCCCAGGGACAGTCTGAGGCCCAGTACTTC
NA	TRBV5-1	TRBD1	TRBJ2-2	CASSSTGGNTGELFF	TGCGCCAGCAGTTCGACAGGGGGCAACACCGGGGAGCTGTTTTTT
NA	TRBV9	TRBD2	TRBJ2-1	CASSVVAGELNEQFF	TGTGCCAGCAGCGTAGTAGCGGGAGAACTCAATGAGCAGTTCTTC
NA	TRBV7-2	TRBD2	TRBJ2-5	CASSLRLAGEMYF	TGTGCCAGCAGCTTACGACTAGCGGGAGAAATGTACTTC
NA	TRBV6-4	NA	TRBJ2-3	CASSVSSGTDTQYF	TGTGCCAGCAGTGTCAGTAGCGGCACAGATACGCAGTATTTT
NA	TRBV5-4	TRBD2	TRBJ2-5	CASTPTQREEETQYF	TGTGCCAGCACCCCAACCCAGCGGGAAGAAGAGACCCAGTACTTC
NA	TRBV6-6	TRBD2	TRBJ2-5	CASSPGLAGGRETQYF	TGTGCCAGCAGTCCCGGACTAGCGGGAGGACGGGAGACCCAGTACTTC
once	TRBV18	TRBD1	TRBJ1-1	CASSPLGQGTTEAFF	TGTGCCAGCTCACCACTAGGACAGGGCACCACTGAAGCTTTCTTT
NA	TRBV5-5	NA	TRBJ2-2	CASSSLLGVGTGELFF	TGTGCCAGCAGCTCCCTGCTGGGGGTGGGCACCGGGGAGCTGTTTTTT
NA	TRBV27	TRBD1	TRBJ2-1	CASRLIRDSEQFF	TGTGCCAGCAGACTAATCCGGGACAGCGAGCAGTTCTTC
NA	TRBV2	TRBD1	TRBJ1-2	CASRLQDRAYGYTF	TGTGCCAGCCGTTTACAGGACAGGGCCTATGGCTACACCTTC
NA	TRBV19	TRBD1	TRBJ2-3	CASSIDRMTGGTDTQYF	TGTGCCAGTAGTATAGATCGTATGACAGGGGGCACAGATACGCAGTATTTT
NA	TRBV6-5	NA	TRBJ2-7	CASSYSGEQYF	TGTGCCAGCAGTTACTCGGGCGAGCAGTACTTC
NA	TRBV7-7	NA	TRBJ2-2	CASSPQDLANTGELFF	TGTGCTAGCAGCCCCCAGGACCTTGCGAACACCGGGGAGCTGTTTTTT
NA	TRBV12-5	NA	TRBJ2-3	CASGSVRGTQYF	TGTGCTAGTGGTTCCGTTCGTGGTACGCAGTATTTT
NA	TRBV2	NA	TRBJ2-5	CASSGGSETQYF	TGTGCCAGCAGTGGGGGTAGCGAGACCCAGTACTTC
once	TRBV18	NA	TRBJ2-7	CASSPYDGPYEQYF	TGTGCCAGCTCGCCGTACGACGGGCCCTACGAGCAGTACTTC
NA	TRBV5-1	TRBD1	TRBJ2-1	CASKFEGATYNEQFF	TGCGCCAGCAAGTTTGAGGGGGCAACCTACAATGAGCAGTTCTTC
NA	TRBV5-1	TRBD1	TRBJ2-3	CASSLGQGPDTQYF	TGCGCCAGCAGCTTGGGACAGGGGCCAGATACGCAGTATTTT
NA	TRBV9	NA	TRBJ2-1	CASSAGLASSYNEQFF	TGTGCCAGCAGCGCGGGGCTAGCGAGCTCCTACAATGAGCAGTTCTTC
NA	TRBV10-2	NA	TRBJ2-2	CASSPRQFTGELFF	TGCGCCAGTAGTCCCAGACAGTTCACCGGGGAGCTGTTTTTT
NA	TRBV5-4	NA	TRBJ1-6	CASRTSGGTYNSPLHF	TGTGCCAGCCGAACCTCGGGCGGGACCTATAATTCACCCCTCCACTTT
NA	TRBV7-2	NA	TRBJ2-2	CASSLRGFGTNTGELFF	TGTGCCAGCAGCTTACGAGGATTCGGGACAAACACCGGGGAGCTGTTTTTT
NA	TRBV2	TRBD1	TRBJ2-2	CASSVTGHTNTGELFF	TGTGCCAGCAGTGTGACAGGGCACACGAACACCGGGGAGCTGTTTTTT
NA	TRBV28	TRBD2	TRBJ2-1	CASSPVLAGGKLNEQFF	TGTGCCAGCAGTCCCGTCTTAGCGGGGGGGAAACTAAATGAGCAGTTCTTC
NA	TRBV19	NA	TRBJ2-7	CASSSRPGSYEQYF	TGTGCCAGTAGTTCCCGCCCGGGCAGCTACGAGCAGTACTTC
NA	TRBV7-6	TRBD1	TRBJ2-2	CASSLGGTGPPGELFF	TGTGCCAGCAGCTTAGGGGGGACAGGGCCCCCCGGGGAGCTGTTTTTT
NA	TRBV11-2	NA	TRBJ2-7	CASSPMGIEQYF	TGTGCCAGCAGCCCTATGGGGATCGAGCAGTACTTC
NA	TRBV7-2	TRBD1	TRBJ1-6	CASSLNVGTASSPLHF	TGTGCCAGCAGCTTAAATGTCGGGACAGCATCTTCACCCCTCCACTTT
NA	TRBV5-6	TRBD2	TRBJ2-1	CASSRGLSSYNEQFF	TGTGCCAGCAGCCGGGGACTAAGCTCCTACAATGAGCAGTTCTTC
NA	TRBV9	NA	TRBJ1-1	CASSVAAGPTEAFF	TGTGCCAGCAGCGTAGCGGCAGGACCCACTGAAGCTTTCTTT
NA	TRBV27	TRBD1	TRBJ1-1	CASRAGTVLPNTEAFF	TGTGCCAGCAGGGCAGGGACAGTCCTACCGAACACTGAAGCTTTCTTT
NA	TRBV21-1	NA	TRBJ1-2	CASSKGPLGQGKDYGYTF	TGTGCCAGCAGCAAGGGGCCCCTTGGACAGGGCAAAGACTATGGCTACACCTTC
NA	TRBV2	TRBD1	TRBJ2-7	CASRGTGSNEQYF	TGTGCCAGCAGGGGGACAGGTTCAAACGAGCAGTACTTC
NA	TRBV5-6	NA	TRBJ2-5	CASSLSVQETQYF	TGTGCCAGCAGCTTGTCAGTCCAAGAGACCCAGTACTTC
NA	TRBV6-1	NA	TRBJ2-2	CASTSSGAGPGELFF	TGTGCCAGCACTTCAAGTGGGGCAGGGCCCGGGGAGCTGTTTTTT
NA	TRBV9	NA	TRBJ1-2	CASSVATGGGAGGYTF	TGTGCCAGCAGCGTAGCTACCGGAGGGGGGGCTGGTGGCTACACCTTC
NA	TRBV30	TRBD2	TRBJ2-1	CAWDAGLAANNEQFF	TGTGCCTGGGACGCGGGACTAGCGGCAAACAATGAGCAGTTCTTC
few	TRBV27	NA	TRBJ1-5	CASSFGGEQPQHF	TGTGCCAGCAGTTTTGGTGGCGAGCAGCCCCAGCATTTT
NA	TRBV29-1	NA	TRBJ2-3	CSGVSSTDTQYF	TGCAGCGGTGTTTCCAGCACAGATACGCAGTATTTT
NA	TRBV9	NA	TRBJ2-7	CASSVDVAGLEQYF	TGTGCCAGCAGCGTAGATGTCGCAGGTCTCGAGCAGTACTTC
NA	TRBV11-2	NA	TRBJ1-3	CASSLDRRSGTIYF	TGTGCCAGCAGCTTAGATAGGAGGTCAGGCACCATATATTTT
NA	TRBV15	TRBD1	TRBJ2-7	CATSTKQQGAGEQYF	TGTGCCACCAGCACGAAGCAACAGGGGGCGGGGGAGCAGTACTTC
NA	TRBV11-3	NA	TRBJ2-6	CASSLGQSSGANVLTF	TGTGCCAGCAGCTTAGGGCAGAGCTCTGGGGCCAACGTCCTGACTTTC
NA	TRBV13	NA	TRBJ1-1	CASSLGSYAFF	TGTGCCAGCAGCTTAGGATCGTACGCTTTCTTT
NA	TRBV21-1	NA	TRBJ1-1	CASSARFRAARGRAFF	TGTGCCAGCAGCGCCAGGTTCCGGGCGGCACGGGGGAGGGCTTTCTTT
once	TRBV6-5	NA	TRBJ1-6	CASSYSLGKGSPLHF	TGTGCCAGCAGTTATTCCCTCGGGAAAGGTTCACCCCTCCACTTT
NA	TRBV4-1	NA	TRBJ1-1	CASSHFWGQNTEAFF	TGCGCCAGCAGCCACTTTTGGGGACAGAACACTGAAGCTTTCTTT
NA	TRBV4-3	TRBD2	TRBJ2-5	CASSQVYGGSGGTQYF	TGCGCCAGCAGCCAAGTTTATGGGGGGAGCGGGGGGACCCAGTACTTC
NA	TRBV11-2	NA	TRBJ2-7	CASSPPKFWHEQYF	TGTGCCAGCAGCCCTCCTAAGTTTTGGCACGAGCAGTACTTC